This TCR beta chain emerged from a study of T-cell memory formation after mild COVID-19. At the level of the study: Largely donor-specific sequence clusters came from two donors.

Remarks on this clonotype: The antigen is undetermined.

Researchers used 5'RACE with constant-segment primers to make TCR alpha and TCR beta cDNA libraries that carry sample barcodes and UMIs. TCRdb itself ran the 5' RACE reads through MiXCR, one entry per CDR3 protein. This sample has 400,000 to 500,000 distinct CDR3 sequences, with around 20% found just once. V dropped 6 bases and J dropped 9; count of bases not matched to a gene: 8. This CDR3 spans 13 amino acids. CDR1 is SGHVS, CDR2 FNYEAQ, per germline. Whole-study findings and limits: Day 15 to 85 contracting clones showed balanced CD4/CD8; day 15 to 37 expanders favored CD4+. Mostly located in CM and EM were contracting CD4+ clones, with contracting CD8+ clones located in EMRA.

This chain links TRBV7-6 with TRBJ2-1; 7 bases line up with TRBD1. The specimen sequenced was PBMCs or a T cell subset sorted from them (not recorded which). This TCR came from an adult woman who had mild COVID-19 (a few samples of this study predate the infection). Cell type and time point are not known. DNA for the CDR3: TGTGCCAGCAGTACGACAGGGAGTGGTGAGCAGTTCTTC. Translating gives CASSTTGSGEQFF.